Listed below are T cell receptor beta chains from one sample, sequenced in a study of T cell responses to AZD1222 COVID-19 vaccine. The table came from immunoSEQ multiplex PCR; TCRdb's copy has only in-frame clones and leaves some out. The table includes approximately 150,000 clones, 90% to 95% detected once. Sequenced here: peripheral blood, sampled on day 0 of AZD1222 vaccination. The receptors were sampled from an adult in good health. The CDR3 runs from the conserved cysteine through the conserved F or W.

j_call v_call cdr3_aa
TRBJ1-3 TRBV7-8 CASSSLRPGAGNTIYF
TRBJ1-2 TRBV6-1 CASSEHRGSFNYGYTF
TRBJ1-6 TRBV19 CASSPPTGSSPLHF
TRBJ1-2 TRBV10-2 CASSTTGGDGYTF
TRBJ1-6 TRBV18 CASSPRQGQDSPLHF
TRBJ2-2 TRBV21-1 CKRSNTGELFF
TRBJ2-7 TRBV5-5 CASRRTGIGLSYEQYF
TRBJ1-1 TRBV27 CASSSPGQGKEAFF
TRBJ1-1 TRBV6-5 CASSHPGGLNTEAFF
TRBJ2-6 TRBV4-3 CASSYSGQGAVGANVLTF
TRBJ1-2 TRBV27 CASSLCPGESTF
TRBJ2-1 TRBV29-1 CSVQSGDNEQFF
TRBJ2-3 TRBV7-2 CASSPDSLGTDTQYF
TRBJ1-2 TRBV4-1 CASSQNAYGYTF
TRBJ1-5 TRBV10-3 CAISGGQARGNQPQHF
TRBJ2-3 TRBV5-1 CASSFIETDTQYF
TRBJ1-1 TRBV30 CAWSPGTANTEAFF
TRBJ2-1 TRBV5-1 CASSLTGKSGNEQFF
TRBJ2-5 TRBV29-1 CSVGGYGGETQYF
TRBJ1-2 TRBV3-1/TRBV3-2 CASSQDGLTALSGYTF
TRBJ2-7 TRBV6-2/TRBV6-3 CASSTRDRWAYEQYF
TRBJ2-2 TRBV12-3/TRBV12-4 CASSLVRPGELFF
TRBJ2-3 TRBV2 CASSEFRLAGDVDTQYF
TRBJ2-1 TRBV6-1 CASSDGTGYNEQFF
TRBJ1-6 TRBV6-5 CASGPGDTYNSPLHF
TRBJ2-7 TRBV6-6 CASSYSNYDAYEQYF
TRBJ1-2 TRBV14 CASSQDLVDYGYTF
TRBJ2-5 TRBV7-9 CASSPTDLAGQETQYF
TRBJ2-2 TRBV7-9 CASRSGGNANTGELFF
TRBJ1-1 TRBV12-3/TRBV12-4 CASSLGPRERAFF
TRBJ2-3 TRBV18 CASSPSQVPDSTDTQYF
TRBJ2-7 TRBV12-3/TRBV12-4 CASSQSGTYEQYF
TRBJ2-7 TRBV7-9 CASSLALEAQYF
TRBJ2-1 TRBV12-5 CASGPGAVSSYNEQFF
TRBJ2-7 TRBV6-5 CASSPLGVGSYEQYF
TRBJ2-2 TRBV19 CASRPGQGPNTGELFF
TRBJ1-2 TRBV6-1 CASSEGGRQYTF
TRBJ2-7 TRBV10-2 CASSESGKYEQYF
TRBJ1-1 TRBV4-3 CASSQSRTGNTEAFF
TRBJ2-7 TRBV5-6 CASSHRDYIYEQYF
TRBJ2-5 TRBV5-4 CASSPGWRQETQYF
TRBJ2-7 TRBV29-1 CSVETGISEQYF
TRBJ2-7 TRBV6-5 CASSLPQSPYEQYF
TRBJ1-2 TRBV19 CASSIGGQGYGYTF
TRBJ2-6 TRBV27 CASSFAASGANVLTF